The 32 T cell receptor beta chains below come from one sample, sequenced in a study of memory CD4+ T cells and cytomegalovirus serostatus. Profiling relied on immunoSEQ multiplex PCR, and the TCRdb table lists in-frame clones only, not all of them. The sample carries 40,000 to 55,000 clones, roughly 78% recorded once. The sort gate was single viable CD3+CD4+CD8-CD45RO+ cells for memory CD4+ T cells. The sample taken for sequencing was memory CD4+ T cells from blood. The receptors here all came from an adult in good health and CMV-seronegative.

The V gene is TRBV19, the J gene TRBJ2-1; 7 positions match TRBD2. V lost 4 bases to trimming and J lost 3 bases; unmatched junction nucleotides: 15. The CDR3 extends over 18 amino acids. The germline V gene has CDR1 LNHDA and CDR2 SQIVND (reference sequence). DNA of the CDR3: TGTGCCAGTAGTAAATTGGGCCTAGCGGACCCCCACTACAATGAGCAGTTCTTC. This encodes CASSKLGLADPHYNEQFF.

J is TRBJ2-7 and V is TRBV18; D ambiguous. This CDR3 spans 12 amino acids. Germline V lookup: CDR1 KGHSH, CDR2 LQKENI. Trimming shortened V by 3 bases and J by 6 bases, and 9 bases separated the two germline ends. In nucleotides, the CDR3 is TGTGCCAGCTCACCTAAGGGCGTCGAGCAGTACTTC. Translation: CASSPKGVEQYF. Full variable domain (rest looked up from reference TRBV18 and TRBJ2-7): NAGVMQNPRHLVRRRGQEARLRCSPMKGHSHVYWYRQLPEEGLKFMVYLQKENIIDESGMPKERFSAEFPKEGPSILRIQQVVRGDSAAYFCASSPKGVEQYFGPGTRLTVT.

The rearrangement uses TRBV14 and TRBJ2-3; 8 positions agree with TRBD2. Trimming removed 0 bases from V and 2 bases from J; junction bases left unmatched: 13. The CDR3 extends over 19 amino acids. The germline CDR1 and CDR2 sequences are SGHDN and FVKESK. CDR3: CASSQDLIWAGGNTDTQYF. The CDR3 DNA follows: TGTGCCAGCAGCCAAGATCTTATTTGGGCGGGAGGCAACACAGATACGCAGTATTTT.

V gene TRBV30 combines with J gene TRBJ2-5; 8 bases map to TRBD2. V was clipped by 2 bases and J by 4 bases; unmatched bases: 21. Per the germline V gene, CDR1 is GTSNPN and CDR2 is SVGIG (reference sequence). The CDR3 contains 19 residues. CDR3 nucleotide sequence: TGTGCCTGGAGTTTTAGGGCGGGGTGGGGACTAGGCAAATCAGAGACCCAGTACTTC. This codes for CAWSFRAGWGLGKSETQYF.

The rearrangement links TRBV29-1 to TRBJ2-7, with D possibly matching TRBD2 (5 bases). The CDR3 has 13 amino acids. Looked up from germline, CDR1 is SQVTM and CDR2 is ANQGSEA. The V gene lost 1 base and the J gene lost 7 bases, with 14 bases spanning the gap. The CDR3 is CSVEGGGSREQYF. CDR3 DNA sequence: TGCAGCGTTGAAGGTGGTGGGAGCAGAGAGCAGTACTTC.

The chain links TRBV20-1 to TRBJ1-4, with 7 bases matching TRBD1. V lost 6 bases, J lost 10 bases, and 5 bases stayed unmatched. Germline V lookup: CDR1 DFQATT, CDR2 SNEGSKA (reference sequence). The CDR3 is 11 amino acids. The DNA for the CDR3 is TGCAGTGCAGCTCAGGGGGGAAAACTGTTTTTT. The encoded protein is CSAAQGGKLFF.

The chain's CDR3 is CAISEFRLGIAGEPTDTQYF. CDR3 DNA sequence: TGTGCCATCAGTGAGTTCCGGTTGGGGATAGCGGGAGAACCCACAGATACGCAGTATTTT. The rearrangement links TRBV10-3 to TRBJ2-3; TRBD2 matches at 9 bases. Trimming at V came to 1 base and at J to 2 bases, leaving 16 bases not matched to a gene. CDR1 ENHRY and CDR2 SYGVKD come from the germline V gene. The CDR3 extends over 20 amino acids.

This clone has only a few counts. The chain carries TRBV5-1 and TRBJ2-2; weak D call: TRBD1 (6 bases). V lost 5 bases and J lost 0, with 11 bases in between. The CDR3 runs to 15 residues. Germline CDR1 is SGHRS and CDR2 is YFSETQ. DNA for the CDR3: TGCGCCAGCAGGCTAGGGACATCGAACACCGGGGAGCTGTTTTTT. Translating gives CASRLGTSNTGELFF.

The genes are TRBV28 and TRBJ2-1, with D unresolved. CDR1 is MDHEN, CDR2 SYDVKM, per germline. The CDR3 length is 15 residues. Trimming shortened V by 2 bases and J by 6 bases, and 14 bases separated the two germline ends. CDR3 bases: TGTGCCAGCAGTTTAGCGTTCCAGTTAAGCAATGAGCAGTTCTTC. It translates to CASSLAFQLSNEQFF.

This clone was observed a handful of times. This chain's CDR3 is CASSPPGLYTLDEQYF. CDR3 coding DNA: TGTGCCAGCAGCCCGCCGGGACTATACACTCTGGACGAGCAGTACTTC. This chain joins TRBV7-9 and TRBJ2-7, with 7 positions matching TRBD2. Unmatched junction bases numbered 15, after V lost 5 bases and J lost 5 bases. The CDR3 has 16 residues. Germline V gives CDR1 SEHNR, CDR2 FQNEAQ (reference sequence).

V usage is TRBV27 and J usage is TRBJ2-7, with D perhaps TRBD1 (7 bases). Trimming took off 5 bases at V and 6 bases at J, with 17 bases between the two ends. CDR1 is MNHEY and CDR2 is SMNVEV in the germline V gene (reference sequence). This CDR3 has 14 amino acids. The CDR3 loop reads CASSPQRQGGEQYF. As DNA, the CDR3 is TGTGCCAGCAGTCCACAAAGACAGGGAGGCGAGCAGTACTTC.

This clone is medium-sized in the sample. The rearrangement uses TRBV9 and TRBJ1-2, with TRBD1 as a possible D gene (6 bases). From germline, CDR1 is SGDLS and CDR2 YYNGEE. The germline V and J ends were trimmed by 3 bases and 4 bases, with 13 bases remaining between them. This CDR3 has 14 amino acids. CDR3 in amino acids: CASSATGMSYGYTF. The CDR3 nucleotides read TGTGCCAGCAGCGCAACAGGGATGAGCTATGGCTACACCTTC.

The chain combines TRBV2 with TRBJ1-4, with no clear D. The CDR3 loop spans 16 amino acids. Germline loops: CDR1 SNHLY, CDR2 FYNNEI. With 2 bases removed from V and 8 bases from J, the gap between germline ends came to 18 bases. CDR3 bases: TGTGCCAGCAGTGAAAACGGGTGGGTAACCAGCGAAAAACTGTTTTTT. Protein: CASSENGWVTSEKLFF. The full variable domain, rest sourced from reference TRBV2 and TRBJ1-4, is EPEVTQTPSHQVTQMGQEVILRCVPISNHLYFYWYRQILGQKVEFLVSFYNNEISEKSEIFDDQFSVERPDGSNFTLKIRSTKLEDSAMYFCASSENGWVTSEKLFFGSGTQLSVL.

The chain couples TRBV28 to TRBJ2-3, with 9 bases identical to TRBD2. CDR1 is MDHEN, CDR2 SYDVKM, per germline. The V gene end was trimmed by 1 base and the J gene end by 0 bases; junction bases not matched to a gene: 11. The CDR3 extends over 19 amino acids. The CDR3, as DNA: TGTGCCAGCAGTTTATTTGGGCTAGCGGGACTCGCCAGCACAGATACGCAGTATTTT. Residues: CASSLFGLAGLASTDTQYF. Variable domain in full (rest from reference TRBV28 and TRBJ2-3): DVKVTQSSRYLVKRTGEKVFLECVQDMDHENMFWYRQDPGLGLRLIYFSYDVKMKEKGDIPEGYSVSREKKERFSLILESASTNQTSMYLCASSLFGLAGLASTDTQYFGPGTRLTVL.

The J gene is TRBJ2-1, the V gene TRBV9, with D maybe TRBD2 (6 bases). Germline CDR1 is SGDLS and CDR2 is YYNGEE. This CDR3 comprises 16 residues. V lost 0 bases to trimming and J lost 4 bases, with 14 bases between them. CDR3 protein: CASSVGEAGTYNEQFF. DNA for the CDR3: TGTGCCAGCAGCGTAGGTGAAGCGGGCACTTACAATGAGCAGTTCTTC.

The rearrangement joins TRBV10-3 to TRBJ2-1; 8 nucleotides match TRBD1. There are 15 residues in the CDR3. V gave up 4 bases and J gave up 7 bases; unmatched junction bases: 9. Germline CDR1 and CDR2: ENHRY and SYGVKD. The CDR3 nucleotides read TGTGCCATCAGTGGAGGACAGGGATGGGCAAATGAGCAGTTCTTC. Translated, it gives CAISGGQGWANEQFF.

The chain carries TRBV11-1 and TRBJ2-3; the D gene could be TRBD1 or TRBD2 (5 bases each). Germline loops: CDR1 SGHAT, CDR2 FQDESV (reference sequence). V dropped 4 bases and J dropped 2 bases, with 19 bases sitting between them. The CDR3 loop spans 17 amino acids. The DNA of the CDR3 is TGTGCCAGCAGCTCCATCACCGGGACGCCGAACACAGATACGCAGTATTTT. Residues: CASSSITGTPNTDTQYF.

The chain has TRBV5-8 and TRBJ2-1; TRBD1 matches 9 bases. This CDR3 has 17 residues. V lost 4 bases to trimming and J lost 6 bases; unmatched junction nucleotides: 14. From germline, CDR1 is SGHTS and CDR2 YDEGEE. CDR3 DNA: TGTGCCAGCAGCCGGGGAACAGGGGGCCCGAGGTTCAATGAGCAGTTCTTC. Residues: CASSRGTGGPRFNEQFF.

CDR3 in DNA: TGTGCCAGCAGCTTGGTCGGGGGACTAGCGGGAGAGGGCAAGCAGTTCTTC. This codes for CASSLVGGLAGEGKQFF. The chain couples TRBV5-4 to TRBJ2-1, with 14 bases identical to TRBD2. The CDR3 contains 17 residues. Trimming removed 0 bases from V and 11 bases from J; junction bases left unmatched: 10. In germline, CDR1 is SGHNT, CDR2 YYREEE (reference sequence). The full variable domain, its missing parts supplied by reference TRBV5-4 and TRBJ2-1, is ETGVTQSPTHLIKTRGQQVTLRCSSQSGHNTVSWYQQALGQGPQFIFQYYREEENGRGNFPPRFSGLQFPNYSSELNVNALELDDSALYLCASSLVGGLAGEGKQFFGPGTRLTVL.

The chain couples TRBV7-2 to TRBJ2-6, with a weak D call TRBD2 (6 bases). CDR1 and CDR2 from the germline V gene are SGHTA and FQGNSA. The CDR3 extends over 17 amino acids. V lost 1 base to trimming and J lost 4 bases, with 14 bases between them. This CDR3 is CASSLGTTWAGANVLTF. CDR3 DNA: TGTGCCAGCAGCTTAGGGACTACCTGGGCCGGGGCCAACGTCCTGACTTTC.

This clone was seen a few times. The CDR3, as DNA: TGTGCCAGCCTAAAAGGGACAGCGAACACTGAAGCTTTCTTT. Translation gives CASLKGTANTEAFF. V usage is TRBV28 and J usage is TRBJ1-1; 7 nucleotides match TRBD1. CDR1 MDHEN and CDR2 SYDVKM come from the germline V gene. The junction had 7 bases not matched to a gene; V was cut back by 8 bases and J by 1 base. The CDR3 extends over 14 amino acids.

This clone has just a few counts. V is TRBV19 and J is TRBJ1-1, with 8 bases matching TRBD1. V shed 7 bases and J 1 base; nucleotides not matched to a gene: 5. Germline assignment: CDR1 LNHDA and CDR2 SQIVND (reference sequence). This CDR3 spans 14 amino acids. CDR3 in amino acids: CASNRQGPNTEAFF. The DNA of the CDR3 is TGTGCCAGTAATCGACAGGGGCCGAACACTGAAGCTTTCTTT.

V gene TRBV19 combines with J gene TRBJ2-3; TRBD2 might be the D (5 bases). V was cut by 6 bases and J by 4 bases, with 11 bases left in between. Germline V CDR1 and CDR2: LNHDA, SQIVND (reference sequence). This CDR3 region has 13 residues. CDR3 coding DNA: TGTGCCAGTAGCGGTGGGAGCCCAGATACGCAGTATTTT. This gives the protein CASSGGSPDTQYF.

J is TRBJ2-7 and V is TRBV18; D is unresolved. Germline CDR1 KGHSH, CDR2 LQKENI. The CDR3 is 17 residues long. Trimming took off 3 bases at V and 1 base at J, with 19 bases between the two ends. This CDR3 reads CASSPGDSLKPSYEQYF. As DNA, the CDR3 is TGTGCCAGCTCACCCGGTGACTCCCTAAAGCCGTCCTACGAGCAGTACTTC.

CDR3 amino acids: CASSEVGQGVGANVLTF. CDR3 bases: TGTGCCAGCAGTGAGGTGGGACAGGGGGTTGGGGCCAACGTCCTGACTTTC. This chain connects TRBV2 to TRBJ2-6, with TRBD1 matching 11 bases. Germline CDR1 is SNHLY and CDR2 is FYNNEI. The CDR3 has 17 residues. Trimming cost V 3 bases and J 3 bases; bases outside gene matches: 4.

The CDR3 spells CASSFSQGGAVGETQYF. DNA for the CDR3: TGTGCCAGCAGCTTTTCGCAGGGTGGGGCTGTTGGGGAGACCCAGTACTTC. The chain employs TRBV11-2 and TRBJ2-5; D may be TRBD1 (5 bases). CDR1 and CDR2 from the germline V gene are SGHAT and FQNNGV. Trimming shortened V by 3 bases and J by 5 bases, and 22 bases separated the two germline ends. There are 17 residues in the CDR3.

The rearrangement uses TRBV7-9 and TRBJ1-1, with TRBD1 matching 8 bases. After removal of 5 bases from V and 4 bases from J, the junction contained 9 bases not matched to a gene. The CDR3 has 15 residues. CDR1 SEHNR and CDR2 FQNEAQ come from the germline V gene (reference sequence). CDR3 in DNA: TGTGCCAGCAGCAAAGGGACAGGTCGAGGCACTGAAGCTTTCTTT. Residues: CASSKGTGRGTEAFF.

The V call is TRBV2, the J call TRBJ2-7; D is ambiguous. Germline V lookup: CDR1 SNHLY, CDR2 FYNNEI. The V gene lost 8 bases and the J gene lost 1 base, with 15 bases spanning the gap. The CDR3 has 14 amino acids. The CDR3 is CASVRSSLSYEQYF. The CDR3 region has the DNA TGTGCCAGCGTGAGGTCCAGTTTATCCTACGAGCAGTACTTC. The whole variable domain, filled in from reference TRBV2 and TRBJ2-7, reads EPEVTQTPSHQVTQMGQEVILRCVPISNHLYFYWYRQILGQKVEFLVSFYNNEISEKSEIFDDQFSVERPDGSNFTLKIRSTKLEDSAMYFCASVRSSLSYEQYFGPGTRLTVT.

The genes are TRBV18 and TRBJ2-1, with 10 bases aligning to TRBD2. Germline trimming cut 1 base from V and 8 bases from J; bases unmatched to any gene: 14. The CDR3 length is 18 residues. The germline V gene has CDR1 KGHSH and CDR2 LQKENI. The CDR3 spells CASSPLPGATSGSDEQFF. The DNA for the CDR3 is TGTGCCAGCTCACCACTCCCCGGGGCGACTAGCGGGTCCGATGAGCAGTTCTTC.

J is TRBJ2-6 and V is TRBV2; a weak D match, TRBD1 (5 bases). Germline CDR1 and CDR2: SNHLY and FYNNEI. V dropped 3 bases and J dropped 0 bases, with 9 bases sitting between them. The length of the CDR3 is 16 residues. CDR3 coding DNA: TGTGCCAGCAGTGACAGGGTTAGCTCTGGGGCCAACGTCCTGACTTTC. Translation gives CASSDRVSSGANVLTF.

The CDR3 sequence: CASSLGTINEQFF. DNA for the CDR3: TGTGCCAGCAGCTTAGGGACAATCAATGAGCAGTTCTTC. This sequence joins TRBV7-9 and TRBJ2-1, with a tentative D call TRBD1 (5 bases). Looked up from germline, CDR1 is SEHNR and CDR2 is FQNEAQ (reference sequence). The V end was cut by 1 base, the J end by 6 bases, with 7 bases between. CDR3 length equals 13 residues.

A few counts support this clone. The chain combines TRBV28 with TRBJ1-5, with 8 bases identical to TRBD1. This CDR3 comprises 15 residues. Per germline, CDR1 MDHEN and CDR2 SYDVKM. V lost 6 bases to trimming and J lost 6 bases; unmatched junction nucleotides: 10. The CDR3 loop is CASRLSDRGGQPQHF. As DNA, the CDR3 is TGTGCCAGCAGACTTTCCGACAGGGGAGGTCAGCCCCAGCATTTT.